Sequencing of this TCR beta chain was carried out in a study of OX40 agonist ivuxolimab in advanced cancers. For the study in its entirety: Ivuxolimab was an agonistic, fully human IgG2 monoclonal antibody directed against OX40 (CD134), a costimulatory receptor. Intravenous ivuxolimab was administered to patients every 2 weeks at six dose levels: 0.01, 0.1, 0.3, 1.5, 3 and 10 mg/kg. Of the approximately 50 patients in dose escalation, about 20 had hepatocellular carcinoma, some 15 had melanoma, 9 had renal cell carcinoma and 9 had head and neck cancer. A male proportion of around 83% and a mean age of roughly 55 years, ranging from 23 to 79, were recorded for the dose-escalation cohort. Patients were allowed to have had prior anti-PD-1, anti-PD-L1 or anti-CTLA-4 therapy, and approximately 43% of the dose-escalation patients had previously received checkpoint inhibitors. Partial responses occurred in three dose-escalation patients: two with cutaneous melanoma and one with hepatocellular carcinoma. The purpose of peripheral TCRbeta sequencing was to test whether ivuxolimab changed TCR sequence diversity and led to clonal T-cell expansion. The monotherapy dose-escalation portion (N of about 57 patients) of the phase I ivuxolimab trial is reported in the paper.

Genomic DNA was extracted from sorted cells for sequencing of the TCRbeta CDR3 region. The immunoSEQ Assay was used to sequence the TCRbeta CDR3 regions. TCRdb stores this immuneACCESS table with in-frame sequences only. Part of the clones is absent; in the studies checked, under half of the shortfall reflects unresolved V genes, and no reason is known for the rest. The sample has about 91,000 clones on record, around 84% of them singletons. In total, the top ten clones hold 1% to 1.3% of the sample. CDR1 and CDR2 are read off the germline V gene as SGHNT and YENEEA. V loses 5 bases at its end and J loses 2 bases; junction bases beyond the gene matches: 3. The CDR3, from cysteine to phenylalanine, totals 14 residues. Of the read, only the CDR3 DNA is kept; its 42 bases are in frame from base 1. As to this clone: The antigen this receptor binds is unknown. No per-base quality is available; no much larger clone lies one base away.

What the work shows at the level of the full study, not this receptor alone: In partial responders in the 0.1-3.0 mg/kg groups, normalized peripheral clonal expansion was found to be among the lowest, especially among CD8+ T cells. Clonal expansion of both CD4+ and CD8+ blood T cells was observed from baseline to week 6 at doses 0.1 to 3.0 mg/kg. Low levels of normalized T-cell clonal expansion were also shown by some nonresponding patients. Which antigens the clonally expanded peripheral T cells were specific for was not determined. After ivuxolimab, expanded clones were on average more numerous among CD8+ T cells than among CD4+ T cells.

The trial excluded patients who had a history of autoimmune disease or who were on systemic immunosuppression. In every dose cohort, peripheral blood was drawn for TCR sequencing at baseline, cycle 4 day 1, and cycle 7 day 1. Samples were obtained from an open-label, multicenter, first-in-human phase I dose-escalation trial of ivuxolimab. Adults with locally advanced or metastatic melanoma, renal cell carcinoma, hepatocellular carcinoma or head and neck squamous cell carcinoma were enrolled in the trial. Before TCR sequencing, CD4+ T cells and CD8+ T cells from peripheral blood were sorted into separate populations.

The receptor comes from an adult with an advanced solid tumor such as melanoma, head and neck, liver or kidney cancer. The chain is encoded by TRBV11-3 joined to TRBJ2-7, with 10 junctional bases fitting TRBD1. The sequenced sample was CD4+ or CD8+ T cells sorted from blood, obtained in a trial of the OX40 agonist ivuxolimab. CDR3 loop: CASSIGQGAYEQYF. The DNA sequence follows: TGTGCCAGCAGCATCGGACAGGGGGCCTACGAGCAGTACTTC.